The T cell receptor beta chain described here comes from a study of CD8+ T cells in alopecia areata (dated by TCRdb to between 2017 and 2018). With regard to the full study: The study used high-throughput TCRbeta sequencing to examine T cell clonal expansion in alopecia areata, in both the C3H/HeJ mouse model and human patients. In humans, TCRbeta sequencing was performed on scalp tissue and on sorted CD4+ and CD8+ peripheral blood T cells from healthy controls and from patients with patchy or totalis/universalis alopecia areata. The RNA source kit depended on sample type: the PAXgene miRNA kit for fixed scalp, the miRNeasy kit for PBMCs, and the RNeasy kit for mouse skin. TCRbeta CDR3 regions were amplified by immunoSEQ multiplex PCR with 35 Vbeta forward and 13 Jbeta reverse primers. Scalp clonality was compared across normal scalp (n=4), patchy alopecia areata scalp (n=8), and alopecia totalis/universalis scalp (n=8).

The paper's findings and limits, for the study overall: Higher clonality and more expanded CD8+ clones were observed in lesional scalp than in normal scalp, particularly in alopecia totalis/universalis, a finding suggestive of antigenic drive. TCR sequences shared between patients were less clear than in mice, possibly partly because of HLA diversity in the patient population. Scalp TCR repertoire analysis is complicated because resident alphabeta T cells in normal human skin are also sequenced, whereas mouse skin is dominated by gammadelta T cells.

The library came from the immunoSEQ multiplex PCR assay. To provide template for TCR sequencing, every sample had RNA extracted and reverse transcribed into cDNA. SuperScript III was used to make first-strand cDNA, primed with a 2:1 mix of oligo-dT and random hexamers. A synthetic immune receptor repertoire was used to assess amplification bias, and residual bias was removed computationally. On the study's bioinformatics: Raw reads were preprocessed to remove errors, and CDR3 was defined by IMGT conventions from the conserved cysteine to phenylalanine. Clonality was computed as 1 minus the Shannon entropy, with the entropy normalized by log2 of the number of productive unique TCRs. Whether scalp clones were CD4 or CD8 was inferred by matching scalp TCRbeta sequences against CD4 and CD8 repertoires sorted from blood. Imported from immuneACCESS, the table was reduced by TCRdb to in-frame sequences with V and J called. These copies leave out some clones; in studies compared against another copy, an unresolved V gene accounts for under half, and the cause of the remainder is not known. The V and J calls and the clone size are those of that table, but D and trimming were determined from the DNA. The sample profile shows approximately 29,000 clones; roughly 80% of them were found once. In total, the top ten clones hold about 20% of the sample.

Taken from the germline V gene (reference sequence), the CDR1 and CDR2 loops are GTSNPN and SVGIG. Relative to germline, V is missing 2 bases and J is missing 4 bases, with 4 bases of the junction outside any gene match. The CDR3 has 14 amino acids, counting the end cysteine and phenylalanine. Of all the DNA, just the CDR3 is kept, 42 bases in frame from base 1. Peripheral blood and lesional scalp punch biopsies were obtained from patients with alopecia areata. After PBMCs were isolated by density centrifugation and stained for CD3, CD4 and CD8, a FACSAria was used to sort CD4+ and CD8+ T cells. Untreated alopecia areata patients were recruited as part of a multicenter biomarker study. In 5 or 6 patients from the biomarker study, blood CD8+ T cells were sorted further into NKG2D-low and NKG2D-high fractions. Worth noting for this clone: This receptor's antigen is unknown. Per-nucleotide qualities are absent, and no much larger clonotype sits a single base away.

The clonotype originates from a human donor with alopecia areata. The chain employs TRBV30 and TRBJ1-1; 10 junctional bases match TRBD1. Input material: NKG2D-low CD8+ T cells sorted from blood. Explained via the paper, the cell subset or site label denotes: sorted CD8+ NKG2D-low blood T cells. At the DNA level, the sequence is TGTGCCTGGAGTCCAGGGACAGGGGTCACTGAAGCTTTCTTT. Translated, it reads CAWSPGTGVTEAFF.